A single sample is the source of the 31 T cell receptor beta chains below, sequenced in a study of blood T cells in healthy people across ages. Combining a sample-barcoded 5' primer with a J-beta primer mix, a second PCR ran for about 6 to 12 cycles. TCRdb fed the 5' RACE reads into MiXCR, producing one record per CDR3 protein. The sample has approximately 900,000 distinct CDR3 sequences, roughly 28% seen once. These data were also reused for a study on T cells of mothers and their children.

Sequenced sample: blood. The receptors were sampled from a woman between 35 and 50 years old in good health.

This clonotype was counted only a few times. V usage is TRBV28 and J usage is TRBJ1-3; TRBD1 might be the D (5 bases). With 5 bases removed from V and 0 bases from J, the gap between germline ends came to 14 bases. The germline CDR1 and CDR2 sequences are MDHEN and SYDVKM. The CDR3 has 16 amino acids. The CDR3 loop is CASSPLGEISGNTIYF. In nucleotides, the CDR3 is TGTGCCAGCAGTCCCTTGGGGGAGATCTCTGGAAACACCATATATTTT.

The V call is TRBV7-6, the J call TRBJ2-7; TRBD1 is a possible D gene (5 bases). The V gene lost 4 bases and the J gene lost 2 bases, with 12 bases spanning the gap. This CDR3 contains 14 residues. From germline, CDR1 is SGHVS and CDR2 FNYEAQ. CDR3 amino acids: CASSSSQGTYEQYF. CDR3 DNA: TGTGCCAGCAGCTCTTCCCAGGGAACCTACGAGCAGTACTTC.

The table lists this clonotype with many counts. The CDR3 bases are TGCAGTGCCCCCGTAAAGCGGGGGAACAATGAGCAGTTCTTC. It is translated as CSAPVKRGNNEQFF. This sequence joins TRBV20-1 and TRBJ2-1, with TRBD2 matching over 8 bases. The CDR3 is 14 residues long. CDR1 DFQATT and CDR2 SNEGSKA come from the germline V gene (reference sequence). The J segment lost 5 bases and the V segment lost 6 bases, leaving 9 bases of the junction unmatched.

This chain connects TRBV12-3 or TRBV12-4 to TRBJ1-2, with 8 bases aligning to TRBD1. The CDR3 contains 16 residues. V gave up 1 base and J gave up 4 bases; unmatched junction bases: 8. Here the CDR3 reads CASSLGRTGQGYGYTF. The CDR3 nucleotides read TGTGCCAGCAGTTTAGGACGGACAGGGCAAGGCTATGGCTACACCTTC.

As regards this clonotype: A much larger clone differs from this one at a single base, so this may be a read error. The chain couples TRBV24-1 to TRBJ2-1; TRBD1 matches at 7 bases. TRBJ2-7 matches the DNA end more closely, so the J call is doubtful. Germline CDR1 is KGHDR and CDR2 is SFDVKD. CDR3 length: 18 amino acids. CDR3 region: CATSDSSRQGEKYNEQYF. Here the CDR3 DNA reads TGTGCCACCAGTGATTCGTCTCGGCAGGGGGAAAAATACAATGAGCAGTACTTC.

This clonotype was picked up a small number of times. The J gene is TRBJ2-7, the V gene TRBV14; 8 nucleotides agree with TRBD1. Germline CDR1 reads SGHDN; CDR2 reads FVKESK. Losses at the gene ends were 8 bases for V and 2 bases for J; bases not matched to a gene: 17. The CDR3 is 17 residues long. The CDR3 DNA reads TGTGCCAGCGCATGGGGGACAGGATCCATTCGCCCCTACGAGCAGTACTTC. Its protein product is CASAWGTGSIRPYEQYF.

This clonotype was recorded a few times. The genes are TRBV9 and TRBJ1-2; D remains unclear. In germline, CDR1 is SGDLS, CDR2 YYNGEE. Trimming cost V 0 bases and J 7 bases, with 16 bases left between them. The CDR3 contains 15 residues. The CDR3 protein is CASSVDHPGLSGYTF. The CDR3 nucleotides are TGTGCCAGCAGCGTAGATCACCCAGGTTTAAGTGGCTACACCTTC.

The chain couples TRBV29-1 to TRBJ2-7; D not resolved. The V and J ends lost 5 bases and 2 bases respectively, with 13 bases between them. In germline, CDR1 is SQVTM, CDR2 ANQGSEA. This CDR3 region has 13 residues. The DNA of the CDR3 is TGCAGCGTTCTTCCCACGGACGCCTACGAGCAGTACTTC. This gives the protein CSVLPTDAYEQYF.

Only a few counts were recorded for this clonotype. The genes are TRBV27 and TRBJ1-2; D not certain. CDR3 length: 14 amino acids. V was clipped by 5 bases and J by 5 bases, with 15 bases between them. Germline CDR1 and CDR2: MNHEY and SMNVEV (reference sequence). CDR3 region: CASSPHAGPYGYTF. The CDR3 region has the DNA TGTGCCAGCAGTCCACATGCAGGTCCGTATGGCTACACCTTC.

V usage is TRBV11-2 and J usage is TRBJ2-1; 7 nucleotides line up with TRBD2. V was clipped by 0 bases and J by 7 bases; unmatched bases: 9. CDR1 and CDR2 from the germline V gene are SGHAT and FQNNGV. The CDR3 is made up of 16 amino acids. This chain's CDR3 is CASSLDLSGARNEQFF. The CDR3 region has the DNA TGTGCCAGCAGCTTAGATCTAAGCGGGGCGCGAAATGAGCAGTTCTTC.

This clonotype was picked up a small number of times. The chain recombines TRBV4-1 with TRBJ2-1; no firm D call. Germline CDR1 is MGHRA and CDR2 is YSYEKL. V was clipped by 0 bases and J by 0 bases, with 6 bases between them. There are 15 residues in the CDR3. The CDR3 DNA is TGCGCCAGCAGCCAAGAATGGAGCTCCTACAATGAGCAGTTCTTC. Protein: CASSQEWSSYNEQFF.

The J gene is TRBJ2-1, the V gene TRBV20-1, with 10 bases identical to TRBD2. CDR1 is DFQATT and CDR2 is SNEGSKA in the germline V gene (reference sequence). This CDR3 region has 14 residues. Germline trimming cut 4 bases from V and 5 bases from J; bases unmatched to any gene: 5. CDR3 DNA: TGCAGTGCTATGACTAGCGGGTACGACAATGAGCAGTTCTTC. Translation: CSAMTSGYDNEQFF.

As regards this clonotype: One end of the junction is discordant with germline, which a read error may explain. The chain joins TRBV7-2 to TRBJ2-6; D ambiguous. Germline assignment: CDR1 SGHTA and CDR2 FQGNSA. CDR3 length: 14 residues. CDR3: CASSLGRVANVLTF. As DNA, the CDR3 is TGTGCCAGCAGCTTAGGACGGGTGGCCAACGTTCTGACTTTC.

In this sample, this clonotype turned up a few times. This rearrangement joins TRBV6-5 to TRBJ1-4; D might be TRBD1 (6 bases). CDR1 MNHEY and CDR2 SVGAGI come from the germline V gene. This CDR3 has 12 amino acids. Trimming cost V 6 bases and J 15 bases, with 17 bases left between them. CDR3 sequence (DNA): TGTGCCAGCAGCGATACAGGGTATACGTTGTTTTTT. This encodes CASSDTGYTLFF.

The chain is built from TRBV7-2 and TRBJ2-2; D may be TRBD1 or TRBD2 (5 bases each). Germline CDR1 reads SGHTA; CDR2 reads FQGNSA. Trimming took off 5 bases at V and 0 bases at J, with 13 bases between the two ends. The CDR3 loop spans 16 amino acids. In DNA, the CDR3 is TGTGCCAGCAGCCCACTCGGGACGGCGAACACCGGGGAGCTGTTTTTT. Residues: CASSPLGTANTGELFF.

Only one count was recorded for this clonotype. The V call is TRBV6-1, the J call TRBJ2-7; 7 nucleotides match TRBD2. Germline CDR1 is MNHNS and CDR2 is SASEGT. This CDR3 is 13 amino acids long. Trimming cost V 6 bases and J 10 bases; bases outside gene matches: 12. In nucleotides, the CDR3 is TGTGCCAGCAGGCGGGAGCCCACAGAGGCCCAGTACTTC. Translation gives CASRREPTEAQYF.

The rearrangement joins TRBV19 to TRBJ2-1, with D possibly TRBD2 on 6 matching bases. Germline values: CDR1 LNHDA, CDR2 SQIVND (reference sequence). V dropped 3 bases and J dropped 5 bases, with 8 bases sitting between them. The CDR3 has 13 residues. In DNA, the CDR3 is TGTGCCAGTAGTATGTGGGGGGACAATGAGCAGTTCTTC. Amino acid sequence: CASSMWGDNEQFF.

This clonotype appeared many times. The chain links TRBV7-2 to TRBJ2-7; 10 bases agree with TRBD1. The CDR3 runs to 14 residues. J gave up 6 bases and V 5 bases, and 7 bases lay outside the gene matches. Looked up from germline, CDR1 is SGHTA and CDR2 is FQGNSA. The CDR3 DNA follows: TGTGCCAGCAGCCGAGACAGGGGGCGAGGCGAGCAGTACTTC. Its translation: CASSRDRGRGEQYF.

This clonotype was picked up many times. This chain joins TRBV18 and TRBJ2-4; no reliable D call. The V gene's germline CDR1 is KGHSH and CDR2 LQKENI. V lost 2 bases to trimming and J lost 5 bases, with 7 bases between them. The CDR3 runs 13 residues. The CDR3 loop reads CASSPGNQNIQYF. The CDR3 nucleotides are TGTGCCAGCTCACCAGGGAACCAAAACATTCAGTACTTC.

In its sample, this clonotype was seen many times. The chain uses TRBV7-9 and TRBJ1-1; D gene ambiguous. Germline V gene lookup returns CDR1 SEHNR and CDR2 FQNEAQ (reference sequence). The CDR3 loop spans 13 amino acids. V was cut by 1 base and J by 6 bases, with 9 bases left in between. CDR3 region: CASSLDIWAEAFF. The CDR3 DNA reads as TGTGCCAGCAGCTTAGATATATGGGCTGAAGCTTTCTTT. Full variable domain (missing parts from reference TRBV7-9 and TRBJ1-1): DTGVSQNPRHKITKRGQNVTFRCDPISEHNRLYWYRQTLGQGPEFLTYFQNEAQLEKSRLLSDRFSAERPKGSFSTLEIQRTEQGDSAMYLCASSLDIWAEAFFGQGTRLTVV.

The chain uses TRBV24-1 and TRBJ1-2; D perhaps matches TRBD1 (6 bases). The CDR3 sequence is 11 residues long. CDR1 and CDR2 (germline): KGHDR, SFDVKD. Trimming removed 7 bases from V and 4 bases from J, with 6 bases in between. The CDR3 sequence: CATRDSYGYTF. The DNA for the CDR3 is TGTGCCACCAGGGACAGCTATGGCTACACCTTC.

The table lists this clonotype with a few counts. The CDR3: CASSQETGAITEAFF. The CDR3 DNA reads TGCGCCAGCAGCCAGGAAACAGGGGCGATCACTGAAGCTTTCTTT. V is TRBV4-1 and J is TRBJ1-1; 7 positions agree with TRBD1. With 3 bases clipped from V and 4 bases from J, the junction kept 8 bases outside the gene matches. This CDR3 comprises 15 residues. Germline-derived CDR1 and CDR2 are MGHRA and YSYEKL.

The chain has TRBV9 and TRBJ2-2, with D possibly matching TRBD1 (6 bases). The germline gives CDR1 SGDLS, CDR2 YYNGEE. Deletions cut 3 bases from V and 2 bases from J, with 14 bases between. The CDR3 runs to 16 residues. As DNA, the CDR3 is TGTGCCAGCAGCGAGGGGGTCTACTACAACACCGGGGAGCTGTTTTTT. This encodes CASSEGVYYNTGELFF.

This clonotype was seen repeatedly, ten times or more. The rearrangement uses TRBV11-2 and TRBJ1-2, with TRBD1 as a possible D gene (6 bases). Trimming pared 5 bases from V and 7 bases from J, leaving 20 bases between. The V gene's germline CDR1 is SGHAT and CDR2 FQNNGV. The length of the CDR3 is 15 residues. CDR3 DNA: TGTGCCAGCAGCAACCAACAGGGCGTGGGCTTTGGCTACACCTTC. Translation gives CASSNQQGVGFGYTF.

This clonotype turned up a few times. In DNA form, the CDR3 reads TGTGCCAGCAGCCGTCGGGGGGCAGGGTTGAATGGCTACACCTTC. It is translated as CASSRRGAGLNGYTF. The chain uses TRBV28 and TRBJ1-2; TRBD1 might be the D (6 bases). V dropped 6 bases and J dropped 6 bases, with 20 bases sitting between them. The germline V gene has CDR1 MDHEN and CDR2 SYDVKM. The CDR3 is made up of 15 amino acids.

The V and J genes are TRBV7-9 and TRBJ2-3; D call uncertain. This CDR3 is 13 amino acids long. Germline lookup yields CDR1 SEHNR and CDR2 FQNEAQ (reference sequence). V was trimmed by 5 bases and J by 3 bases, leaving 9 bases between them. The CDR3, as DNA: TGTGCCAGCAGCCACCCTAATACAGATACGCAGTATTTT. Its protein is CASSHPNTDTQYF.

This chain links TRBV7-9 with TRBJ2-7; D gene uncertain. Between the trimmed V and J ends, which lost 6 bases and 6 bases, there was a span of 12 bases. Germline V gene data show CDR1 as SEHNR and CDR2 as FQNEAQ (reference sequence). The CDR3 consists of 12 residues. The chain's CDR3 is CASSPASAEQYF. The DNA for the CDR3 is TGTGCCAGCAGTCCCGCTAGTGCCGAGCAGTACTTC.

This clonotype was seen a few times. The rearrangement links TRBV6-1 to TRBJ1-6, with D possibly TRBD1 on 5 matching bases. The CDR3 runs 13 residues. Germline CDR1 MNHNS, CDR2 SASEGT. Trimming removed 8 bases from V and 4 bases from J, with 9 bases in between. Here the CDR3 reads CASLTVYNSPLHF. CDR3 nucleotide sequence: TGTGCCAGCCTGACAGTTTATAATTCACCCCTCCACTTT.

The chain has TRBV2 and TRBJ1-1, with a weak D call TRBD1 (5 bases). Germline CDR1 SNHLY, CDR2 FYNNEI. The CDR3 contains 14 residues. V shed 7 bases and J shed 3 bases, with 15 bases lying between them. This CDR3 reads CASNGAGTDTEAFF. CDR3 DNA sequence: TGTGCCAGCAACGGGGCAGGGACCGACACTGAAGCTTTCTTT.

This clonotype was seen a few times. The rearrangement links TRBV4-2 to TRBJ2-7; maybe TRBD1 (7 bases). Germline V gives CDR1 LGHNA, CDR2 YNFKEQ. The CDR3 has 16 amino acids. V lost 4 bases and J 6 bases, leaving 22 bases between the germline ends. CDR3 DNA: TGTGCCAGCAGCCCTAAAGGAGCAGGGGGGAAAGTCGAGCAGTACTTC. This encodes CASSPKGAGGKVEQYF.

The sample holds many counts of this clonotype. CDR3 sequence reads: CASSPTDSNQPQHF. The DNA of the CDR3 is TGTGCCAGCTCACCGACAGATAGCAATCAGCCCCAGCATTTT. The rearrangement uses TRBV18 and TRBJ1-5, with D perhaps matching TRBD1 (5 bases). The germline gives CDR1 KGHSH, CDR2 LQKENI. The V end was cut by 3 bases, the J end by 0 bases, with 6 bases between. This CDR3 region has 14 residues.